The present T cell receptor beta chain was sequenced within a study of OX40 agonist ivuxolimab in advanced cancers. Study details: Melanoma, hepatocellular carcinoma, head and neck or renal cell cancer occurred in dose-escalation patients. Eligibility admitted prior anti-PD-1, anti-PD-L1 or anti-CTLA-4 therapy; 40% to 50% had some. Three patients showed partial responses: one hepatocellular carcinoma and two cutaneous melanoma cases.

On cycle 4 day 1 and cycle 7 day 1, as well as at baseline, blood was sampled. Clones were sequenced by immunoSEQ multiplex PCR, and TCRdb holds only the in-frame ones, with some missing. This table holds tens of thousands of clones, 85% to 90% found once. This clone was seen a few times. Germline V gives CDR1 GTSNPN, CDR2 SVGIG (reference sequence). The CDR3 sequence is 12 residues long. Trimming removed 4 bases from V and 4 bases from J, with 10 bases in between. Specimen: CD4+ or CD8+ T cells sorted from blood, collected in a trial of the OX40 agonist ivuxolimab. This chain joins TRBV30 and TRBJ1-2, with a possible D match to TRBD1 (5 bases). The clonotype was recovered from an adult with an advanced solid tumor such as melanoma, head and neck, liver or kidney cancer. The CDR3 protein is CAWNGGSYGYTF. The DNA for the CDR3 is TGTGCCTGGAATGGGGGGAGCTATGGCTACACCTTC.